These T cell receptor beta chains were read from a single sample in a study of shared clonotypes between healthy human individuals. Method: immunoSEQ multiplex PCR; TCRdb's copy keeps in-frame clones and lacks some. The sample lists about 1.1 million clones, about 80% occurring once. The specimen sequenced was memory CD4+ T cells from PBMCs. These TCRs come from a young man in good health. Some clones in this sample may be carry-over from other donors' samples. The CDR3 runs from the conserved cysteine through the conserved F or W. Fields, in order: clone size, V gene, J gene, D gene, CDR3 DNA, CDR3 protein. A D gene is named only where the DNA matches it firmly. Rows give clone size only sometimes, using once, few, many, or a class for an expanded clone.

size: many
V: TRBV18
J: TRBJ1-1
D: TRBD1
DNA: TGTGCCAGCTCACCCTTCGGACAGGGGGCAGGAAACACTGAAGCTTTCTTT
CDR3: CASSPFGQGAGNTEAFF

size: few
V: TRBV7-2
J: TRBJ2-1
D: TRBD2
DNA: TGTGCCAGCAGCTTAAGCGGGGCGGGAGCTTACAATGAGCAGTTCTTC
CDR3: CASSLSGAGAYNEQFF

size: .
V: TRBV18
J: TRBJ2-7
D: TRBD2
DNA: TGTGCCAGCTCACCACCTGCGGGAGGGAATCCCTACGAGCAGTACTTC
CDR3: CASSPPAGGNPYEQYF

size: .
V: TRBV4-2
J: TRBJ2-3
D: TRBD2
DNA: TGTGCCAGCAGCCAATCGGGACTAGCGGGAGATGTTGCAGATACGCAGTATTTT
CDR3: CASSQSGLAGDVADTQYF

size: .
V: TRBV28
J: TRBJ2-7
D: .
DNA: TGTGCCAGCAGAATGGGGCGAAACGAGCAGTACTTC
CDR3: CASRMGRNEQYF

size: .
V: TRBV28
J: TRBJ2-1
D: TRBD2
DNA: TGTGCCAGCAGCCCAGGGAGCGGGGCGGCCTACAATGAGCAGTTCTTC
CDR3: CASSPGSGAAYNEQFF

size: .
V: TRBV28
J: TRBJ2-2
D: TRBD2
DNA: TGTGCCAGCAGTTTTCGGACTAGCGGAGATACCGGGGAGCTGTTTTTT
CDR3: CASSFRTSGDTGELFF

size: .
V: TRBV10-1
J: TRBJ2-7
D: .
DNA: TGCGCCAGCAGTGAGGGACCCGGAGGCTCCTACGAGCAGTACTTC
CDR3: CASSEGPGGSYEQYF

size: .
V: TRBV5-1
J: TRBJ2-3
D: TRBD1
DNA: TGCGCCAGCAGCTTGTTGGGGACAGGAGACACAGATACGCAGTATTTT
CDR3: CASSLLGTGDTDTQYF

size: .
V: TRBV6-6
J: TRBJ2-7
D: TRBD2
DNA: TGTGCCAGCAGTTACCAGCGGGGGGTCTACGAGCAGTACTTC
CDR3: CASSYQRGVYEQYF

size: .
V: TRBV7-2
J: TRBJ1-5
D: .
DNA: TGTGCCAGCAGCTTAGGGGGGAGTGGACAGCCCCAGCATTTT
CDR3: CASSLGGSGQPQHF

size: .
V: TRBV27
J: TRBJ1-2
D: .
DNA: TGTGCCAGCAGTTTAAGAAGGCTCCCTAACTATGGCTACACCTTC
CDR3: CASSLRRLPNYGYTF

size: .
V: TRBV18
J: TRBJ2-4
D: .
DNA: TGTGCCAGCCGCCCGCCGGTTTACGCCAAAAACATTCAGTACTTC
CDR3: CASRPPVYAKNIQYF

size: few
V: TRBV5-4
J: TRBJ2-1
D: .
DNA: TGTGCCAGCAGCTTGGCCCCCTTCGAAGGGGCCTACAATGAGCAGTTCTTC
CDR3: CASSLAPFEGAYNEQFF

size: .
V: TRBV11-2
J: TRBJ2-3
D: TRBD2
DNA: TGTGCCAGCAGCTCCGTAGCGGGAACCCTCACAGATACGCAGTATTTT
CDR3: CASSSVAGTLTDTQYF

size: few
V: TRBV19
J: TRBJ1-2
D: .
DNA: TGTGCCAGTAGTCCAACGACAGTGGTTGGCTACACCTTC
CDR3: CASSPTTVVGYTF

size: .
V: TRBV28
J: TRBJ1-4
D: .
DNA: TGTGCCAGCAGTTTACCCCTTTCGGGTAGGAGTGAAAAACTGTTTTTT
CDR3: CASSLPLSGRSEKLFF

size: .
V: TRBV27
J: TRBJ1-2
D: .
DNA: TGTGCCAGCAGTTTAAATGATGCAGGGGTCTATGGCTACACCTTC
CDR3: CASSLNDAGVYGYTF

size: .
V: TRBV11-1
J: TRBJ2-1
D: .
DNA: TGTGCCAGCAGCCTACTCCGGGGGCCGGGGTACAATGAGCAGTTCTTC
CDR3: CASSLLRGPGYNEQFF

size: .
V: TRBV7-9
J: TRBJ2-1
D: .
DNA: TGTGCCAGCAGCCCGCGGGACTCACAATCCCCAATCTTC
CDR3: CASSPRDSQSPIF

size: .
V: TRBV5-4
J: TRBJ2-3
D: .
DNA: TGTGCCAGCAGCCTCGACCTGACTGGGAGGGGGGCAGATACGCAGTATTTT
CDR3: CASSLDLTGRGADTQYF

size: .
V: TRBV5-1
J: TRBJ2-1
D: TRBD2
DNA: TGCGCCAGCAGCCTGGACAGGGGGACTAGCGGGAGCCGCAATGAGCAGTTCTTC
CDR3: CASSLDRGTSGSRNEQFF

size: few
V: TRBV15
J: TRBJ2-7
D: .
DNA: TGTGCCACCAGGAGGGAGCTGGGGAACTACGAGCAGTACTTC
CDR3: CATRRELGNYEQYF

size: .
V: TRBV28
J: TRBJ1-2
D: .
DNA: TGTGCCAGCAGTTTCCAAGGGATAGGTGGCTACACCTTC
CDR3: CASSFQGIGGYTF

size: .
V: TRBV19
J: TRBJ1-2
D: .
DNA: TGTGCCAGTAGTATAGATACAGAATATGGCTACACCTTC
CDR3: CASSIDTEYGYTF

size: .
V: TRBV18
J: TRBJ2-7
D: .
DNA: TGTGCCAGCTCACCCATCTCGGGGCCCAACGAGCAGTACTTC
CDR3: CASSPISGPNEQYF

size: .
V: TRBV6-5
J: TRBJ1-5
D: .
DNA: TGTGCCAGCAAACCGGGACGCGGGGTTAGGCAGCCCCAGCATTTT
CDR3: CASKPGRGVRQPQHF

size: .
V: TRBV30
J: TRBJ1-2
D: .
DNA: TGTGCCTGGAGCGCGCAGGGGCAATATGGCTACACCTTC
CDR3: CAWSAQGQYGYTF

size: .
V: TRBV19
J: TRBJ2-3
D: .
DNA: TGTGCCAGTAGTATAGGAAGCCTTTCGGGTACGCAGTATTTT
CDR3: CASSIGSLSGTQYF

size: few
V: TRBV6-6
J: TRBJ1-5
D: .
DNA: TGTGCCAGCAGTCCCCGGAGGTACCAGCCCCAGCATTTT
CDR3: CASSPRRYQPQHF

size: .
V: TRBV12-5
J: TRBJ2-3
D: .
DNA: TGTGCTAGTGGCCGAGGGGATACGCAGTATTTT
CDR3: CASGRGDTQYF

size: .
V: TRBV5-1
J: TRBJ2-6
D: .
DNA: TGCGCCAGCAGCTCGGATAGCGTACCTGGGGCCAACGTCCTGACTTTC
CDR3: CASSSDSVPGANVLTF

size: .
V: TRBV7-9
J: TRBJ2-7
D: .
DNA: TGTGCCAGCAGCTCTCGACAGGGAGGGAACGAGCAGTACTTC
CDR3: CASSSRQGGNEQYF

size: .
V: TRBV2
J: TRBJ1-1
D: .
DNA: TGTGCCAGCACCCTGGGGGGGGAAGGAGCTTTCTTT
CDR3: CASTLGGEGAFF

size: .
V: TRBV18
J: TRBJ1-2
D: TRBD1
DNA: TGTGCCAGCTCACCACCGACAGGGCCTGACTATGGCTACACCTTC
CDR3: CASSPPTGPDYGYTF

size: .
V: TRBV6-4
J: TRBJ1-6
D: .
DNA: TGTGCCAGCATACAGTTACCCCTCCACTTT
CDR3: CASIQLPLHF

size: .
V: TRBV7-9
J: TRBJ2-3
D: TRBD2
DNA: TGTGCCAGCAGCGCCAGCGGGAGTGATACGCAGTATTTT
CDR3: CASSASGSDTQYF

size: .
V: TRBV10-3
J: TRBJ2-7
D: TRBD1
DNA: TGTGCCGTCAGTGCGCAGGGGGCGGAAGAGCAGTACTTC
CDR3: CAVSAQGAEEQYF

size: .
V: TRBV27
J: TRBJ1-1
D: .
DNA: TGTGCCAGCAGTTTAACTAGACAGGCGAACACTGAAGCTTTCTTT
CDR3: CASSLTRQANTEAFF

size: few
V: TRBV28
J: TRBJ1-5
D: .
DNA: TGTGCCAGCAGTTACCGGGGTCAGCCCCAGCATTTT
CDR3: CASSYRGQPQHF